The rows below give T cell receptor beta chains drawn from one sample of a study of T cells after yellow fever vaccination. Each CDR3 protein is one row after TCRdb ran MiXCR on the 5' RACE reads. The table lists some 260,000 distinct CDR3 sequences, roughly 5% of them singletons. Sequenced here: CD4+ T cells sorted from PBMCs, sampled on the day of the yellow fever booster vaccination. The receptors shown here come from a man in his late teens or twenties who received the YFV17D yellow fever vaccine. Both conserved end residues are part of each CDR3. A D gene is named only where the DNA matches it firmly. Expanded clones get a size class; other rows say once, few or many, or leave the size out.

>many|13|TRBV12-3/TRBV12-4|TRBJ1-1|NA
CASSSTGRTEAFF
TGTGCCAGCAGTTCCACGGGGAGAACTGAAGCTTTCTTT
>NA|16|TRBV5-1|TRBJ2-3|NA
CASSLDGRGSTDTQYF
TGCGCCAGCAGCTTGGATGGGAGGGGGAGCACAGATACGCAGTATTTT
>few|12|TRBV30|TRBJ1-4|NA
CAWAGFNEKLFF
TGTGCCTGGGCCGGATTTAATGAAAAACTGTTTTTT
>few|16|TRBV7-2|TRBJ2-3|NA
CASSLNWALSTDTQYF
TGTGCCAGCAGCTTAAATTGGGCCCTGAGCACAGATACGCAGTATTTT
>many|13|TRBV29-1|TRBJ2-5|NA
CSVNRGLQETQYF
TGCAGTGTGAACAGGGGACTACAAGAGACCCAGTACTTC
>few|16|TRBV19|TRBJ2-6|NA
CASSTRRLPGANVLTF
TGTGCCAGTAGTACCCGGCGGCTACCTGGGGCCAACGTCCTGACTTTC
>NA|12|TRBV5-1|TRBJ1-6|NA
CASSLRGQRLHF
TGCGCCAGCAGCTTAAGAGGACAGCGCCTCCACTTT
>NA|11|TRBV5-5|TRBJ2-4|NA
CASSLVGKEYF
TGTGCCAGCAGCTTGGTGGGCAAGGAGTACTTC
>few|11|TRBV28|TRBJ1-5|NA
CAAGGNQPQHF
TGTGCCGCAGGGGGCAATCAGCCCCAGCATTTT
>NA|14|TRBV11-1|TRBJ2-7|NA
CASSLRQSGYEQYF
TGTGCCAGCAGCTTACGGCAGTCAGGCTACGAGCAGTACTTC
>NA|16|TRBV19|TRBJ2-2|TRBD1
CASTPGTGGGTGELFF
TGTGCCAGTACCCCCGGGACAGGGGGCGGCACCGGGGAGCTGTTTTTT
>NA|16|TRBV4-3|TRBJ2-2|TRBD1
CASSRENRGRTGELFF
TGCGCCAGCAGCCGAGAAAACAGGGGGCGGACCGGGGAGCTGTTTTTT
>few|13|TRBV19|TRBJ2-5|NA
CASSISGRETQYF
TGTGCCAGTAGTATATCCGGGCGCGAGACCCAGTACTTC
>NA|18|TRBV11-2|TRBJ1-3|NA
CASSLEPGALITGNTIYF
TGTGCCAGCAGCTTAGAGCCAGGAGCTCTGATAACGGGAAACACCATATATTTT
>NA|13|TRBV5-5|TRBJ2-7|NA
CASSYLPGNEQYF
TGTGCCAGCAGCTACCTCCCTGGCAACGAGCAGTACTTC
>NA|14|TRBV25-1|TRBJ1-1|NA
CASSESPMNTEAFF
TGTGCCAGCAGTGAATCCCCTATGAACACTGAAGCTTTCTTT
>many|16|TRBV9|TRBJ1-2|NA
CASSVEYPEGRYGYTF
TGTGCCAGCAGCGTAGAATATCCGGAGGGCCGTTATGGCTACACCTTC
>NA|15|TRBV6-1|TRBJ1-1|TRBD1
CASILSTGGNTEAFF
TGTGCCAGCATCCTATCGACAGGGGGAAACACTGAAGCTTTCTTT
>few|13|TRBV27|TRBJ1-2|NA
CASSSLGGNGYTF
TGTGCCAGCAGTTCCCTTGGGGGGAATGGCTACACCTTC
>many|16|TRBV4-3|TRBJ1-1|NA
CASSQDAGGRGTEAFF
TGCGCCAGCAGCCAAGATGCGGGGGGGCGAGGTACTGAAGCTTTCTTT
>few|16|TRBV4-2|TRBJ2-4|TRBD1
CASSRQGDLAKNIQYF
TGTGCCAGCAGCCGACAGGGTGACCTAGCCAAAAACATTCAGTACTTC
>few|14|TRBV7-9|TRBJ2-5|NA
CASSSTRRAETQYF
TGTGCCAGCAGCTCAACCCGGCGAGCCGAGACCCAGTACTTC
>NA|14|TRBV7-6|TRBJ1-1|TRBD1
CASSAGGWNTEAFF
TGTGCCAGCAGCGCAGGGGGTTGGAACACTGAAGCTTTCTTT
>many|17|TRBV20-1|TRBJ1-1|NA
CSARFPGRGRVNTEAFF
TGCAGTGCTAGATTCCCCGGCAGGGGAAGAGTGAACACTGAAGCTTTCTTT
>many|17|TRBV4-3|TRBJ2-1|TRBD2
CASSQDGVLAGDNEQFF
TGCGCCAGCAGCCAAGATGGGGTCCTAGCGGGGGACAATGAGCAGTTCTTC
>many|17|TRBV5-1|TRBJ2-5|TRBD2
CASSLAPGLAGQETQYF
TGCGCCAGCAGCTTGGCTCCGGGACTAGCGGGACAAGAGACCCAGTACTTC
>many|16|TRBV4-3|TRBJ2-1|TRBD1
CASSQGGQLILNEQFF
TGCGCCAGCAGCCAAGGGGGACAGTTGATTTTGAATGAGCAGTTCTTC
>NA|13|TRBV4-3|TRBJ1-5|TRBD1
CACSDRVNQPQHF
TGCGCCTGCAGCGACAGGGTTAATCAGCCCCAGCATTTT
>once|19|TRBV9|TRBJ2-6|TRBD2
CVSSVGLAGAHSGANVLTF
TGTGTCAGCAGCGTAGGACTAGCGGGGGCCCATTCTGGGGCCAACGTCCTGACTTTC
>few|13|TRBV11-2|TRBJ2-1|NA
CASSFFGGHEQFF
TGTGCCAGCAGCTTCTTTGGGGGACATGAGCAGTTCTTC
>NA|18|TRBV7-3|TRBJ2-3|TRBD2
CASSLIPSGGMSPDTQYF
TGTGCCAGCAGCTTAATTCCTAGCGGGGGTATGAGCCCAGATACGCAGTATTTT
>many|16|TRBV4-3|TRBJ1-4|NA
CASSQGIRHTNEKLFF
TGCGCCAGCAGCCAAGGGATACGACACACTAATGAAAAACTGTTTTTT